This T cell receptor (beta chain) was captured in a study of post-analysis software for immune sequencing data. Turning to the study itself: Patients had relapsing-remitting, secondary progressive or progressive-relapsing multiple sclerosis; some lacked subtype. Study-wide results and caveats: When patients were compared with controls, roughly five TRBV segments were more frequent, TRBV5-6, TRBV5-1 and TRBV20-1 among them. Normalized Chao1 diversity was significantly reduced in patients versus controls. F measure grouped same-batch samples tightly together.

Only a few counts were recorded for this clonotype. Its target is unknown. The germline gives CDR1 KGHSH, CDR2 LQKENI. The V gene lost 3 bases and the J gene lost 3 bases, with 11 bases spanning the gap. There are 14 residues in the CDR3. TCR beta cDNA libraries included unique molecular identifiers. The T cell input of roughly 0.85 to 11 million gave about half a million cDNA molecules. TCRdb re-called the PCR reads through MiXCR, storing one row per CDR3 protein. The sample has 750,000 to 950,000 distinct CDR3 sequences, about half seen once; the top ten hold roughly 4.5%. The sample taken for sequencing was blood. The rearrangement uses TRBV18 and TRBJ2-5; D is unresolved. This TCR was sampled from a girl between 10 and 17 years old with multiple sclerosis. The CDR3 sequence: CASSPTYSKETQYF. The CDR3 coding sequence is TGTGCCAGCTCACCGACCTATAGTAAAGAGACCCAGTACTTC.